Listed here are 20 T cell receptor beta chains from one sample, sequenced in a study of early T cells in non-severe SARS-CoV-2 infection. In TCRdb, the 5' RACE reads were re-called with MiXCR into one record per CDR3 protein. The table shows 50,000 or so distinct CDR3 sequences, with 5.6% occurring only once. Sequences were obtained from whole blood. Receptors originate from an adult who was a healthcare worker with PCR-confirmed SARS-CoV-2 infection or an uninfected control (not recorded which).

This clonotype was observed at least ten times. This sequence joins TRBV7-9 and TRBJ2-1; 11 positions agree with TRBD2. Germline V CDR1 and CDR2: SEHNR, FQNEAQ (reference sequence). This CDR3 comprises 17 residues. V gave up 3 bases and J gave up 0 bases; unmatched junction bases: 4. The CDR3 DNA follows: TGTGCCAGCAGCTTTACTAGCGGGAGTATCTCCTACAATGAGCAGTTCTTC. Its protein product is CASSFTSGSISYNEQFF.

The chain links TRBV6-1 to TRBJ2-3, with D hard to call. This CDR3 has 12 amino acids. V dropped 3 bases and J dropped 6 bases, with 7 bases sitting between them. The germline CDR1 and CDR2 sequences are MNHNS and SASEGT. The CDR3 coding sequence is TGTGCCAGCAGTGATTCTTCGGATACGCAGTATTTT. Protein product: CASSDSSDTQYF.

This clonotype was counted many times. The CDR3: CASIEGAGGYTF. Here the CDR3 DNA reads TGTGCCAGCATCGAGGGAGCCGGTGGCTACACCTTC. This sequence joins TRBV6-1 and TRBJ1-2, with D unclear. The CDR3 consists of 12 residues. CDR1 and CDR2 (germline): MNHNS, SASEGT. V lost 7 bases, J lost 7 bases, and 13 bases lay in between.

This sequence joins TRBV5-1 and TRBJ1-2; D remains ambiguous. The V end lost 0 bases, the J end lost 4 bases, and 10 bases lay between the germline ends. CDR3 length: 14 residues. Germline values: CDR1 SGHRS, CDR2 YFSETQ. The CDR3 coding sequence is TGCGCCAGCAGCTTGGACGGCTTCCTCTATGGCTACACCTTC. It translates to CASSLDGFLYGYTF. The whole variable domain, filled in from reference TRBV5-1 and TRBJ1-2, reads KAGVTQTPRYLIKTRGQQVTLSCSPISGHRSVSWYQQTPGQGLQFLFEYFSETQRNKGNFPGRFSGRQFSNSRSEMNVSTLELGDSALYLCASSLDGFLYGYTFGSGTRLTVV.

This clonotype occurred many times. The genes are TRBV3-1 and TRBJ1-2; the D gene is possibly TRBD1 (6 bases). Germline V gene sequence: CDR1 LGHDT, CDR2 YNNKEL (reference sequence). Trimming pared 1 base from V and 7 bases from J, leaving 19 bases between. The length of the CDR3 is 16 residues. The CDR3 protein is CASSQAYQGIAGGYTF. CDR3 sequence (DNA): TGTGCCAGCAGCCAAGCCTATCAGGGGATAGCTGGTGGCTACACCTTC.

The sample holds many counts of this clonotype. The chain joins TRBV14 to TRBJ2-1; D gene ambiguous. The CDR3 contains 13 residues. V dropped 6 bases and J dropped 8 bases, with 14 bases sitting between them. Germline CDR1 and CDR2: SGHDN and FVKESK. The CDR3 DNA reads TGTGCCAGCAGTCCAGAACCGTACGATGAGCAGTTCTTC. It encodes CASSPEPYDEQFF.

This clonotype was detected a few times. A read error may account for a junction end that differs from germline. The CDR3 nucleotides read TGTGCCAGCAGAAAAAGCGGAGGGAGGGGGAACAGTGAAGCTTTCTTT. Translated, it gives CASRKSGGRGNSEAFF. The rearrangement links TRBV7-9 to TRBJ1-1; D may be TRBD1 (6 bases). The CDR3 runs 16 residues. CDR1 SEHNR and CDR2 FQNEAQ come from the germline V gene (reference sequence).

Ten or more counts support this clonotype. The chain links TRBV5-1 to TRBJ2-1; D is uncertain. The CDR3 has 15 residues. V lost 4 bases and J 2 bases, leaving 13 bases between the germline ends. Germline V gene lookup returns CDR1 SGHRS and CDR2 YFSETQ. CDR3: CASSLNVGTYNEQFF. CDR3 in DNA: TGCGCCAGCAGCCTGAACGTGGGGACCTACAATGAGCAGTTCTTC.

This clonotype has a count of ten or more. The V call is TRBV27, the J call TRBJ1-4, with D possibly being TRBD1 (6 bases). The CDR3 covers 17 residues. CDR1 and CDR2 (germline): MNHEY, SMNVEV (reference sequence). V was cut by 6 bases and J by 5 bases, with 22 bases left in between. CDR3 sequence (DNA): TGTGCCAGCAGCCTGGGGGGGGCCGGAGGCGCGAATGAAAAACTGTTTTTT. Translated: CASSLGGAGGANEKLFF.

The CDR3 DNA sequence: TGTGCCAGCAGCTTAGCGGCATACAATGAGCAGTTCTTC. It specifies CASSLAAYNEQFF. The chain employs TRBV3-1 and TRBJ2-1; weak D call: TRBD2 (6 bases). There are 13 residues in the CDR3. The germline V and J ends were trimmed by 5 bases and 4 bases, with 9 bases remaining between them. CDR1 LGHDT and CDR2 YNNKEL come from the germline V gene (reference sequence).

This clonotype was picked up many times. This rearrangement joins TRBV5-1 to TRBJ1-4; D unclear. CDR1 and CDR2 (germline): SGHRS, YFSETQ. The CDR3 has 13 amino acids. Trimming cost V 3 bases and J 3 bases, with 6 bases left between them. CDR3 amino acids: CASSSGPNEKLFF. The CDR3 nucleotides read TGCGCCAGCAGCTCCGGACCTAATGAAAAACTGTTTTTT.

This clonotype was seen repeatedly, ten times or more. V is TRBV24-1 and J is TRBJ1-4; possibly TRBD1 for D (5 bases). Germline V lookup: CDR1 KGHDR, CDR2 SFDVKD. Trimming removed 4 bases from V and 4 bases from J, with 15 bases in between. This CDR3 has 16 amino acids. The chain's CDR3 is CATSEAGVGDNEKLFF. The CDR3 DNA reads as TGTGCCACCAGTGAAGCGGGAGTGGGGGATAATGAAAAACTGTTTTTT.

This clonotype was seen ten or more times. The chain carries TRBV12-5 and TRBJ2-7; 8 bases agree with TRBD2. After removal of 2 bases from V and 1 base from J, the junction contained 10 bases not matched to a gene. The CDR3 loop spans 17 amino acids. The germline gives CDR1 LGHNT, CDR2 FRNRAP. CDR3: CASGLSPSGLKSYEQYF. The CDR3 DNA is TGTGCTAGTGGTTTGAGTCCTAGCGGGCTTAAATCCTACGAGCAGTACTTC.

In this sample, this clonotype turned up many times. CDR3 amino acids: CASSPTNRAGYTF. As DNA, the CDR3 is TGTGCCAGCAGCCCAACCAACAGGGCGGGCTACACCTTC. This rearrangement joins TRBV7-8 to TRBJ1-2, with D perhaps TRBD1 (6 bases). Trimming pared 5 bases from V and 8 bases from J, leaving 15 bases between. Germline CDR1 SGHVS, CDR2 FQNEAQ. The CDR3 loop spans 13 amino acids.

For the CDR3, the DNA is TGTGCCAGCCGTTCGGACTCCACAGATACGCAGTATTTT. Residues: CASRSDSTDTQYF. The chain combines TRBV2 with TRBJ2-3, with D tentatively TRBD2 (5 bases). The CDR3 extends over 13 amino acids. Trimming stripped 8 bases from V and 2 bases from J, with 11 bases between. Per the germline V gene, CDR1 is SNHLY and CDR2 is FYNNEI.

As for this clonotype: The DNA is omitted, as the CDR3 cannot be located on it reliably, and the CDR3 follows TCRdb's listing. The genes are TRBV12-3 or TRBV12-4 and TRBJ2-1; the table calls TRBD1, which could not be checked here. Termini included, the CDR3 measures 14 amino acids. This CDR3 reads CASSWGQGISVQFF.

This clonotype was counted ten times or more. This chain uses TRBV29-1 with TRBJ2-3; 8 nucleotides agree with TRBD2. Germline CDR1 and CDR2: SQVTM and ANQGSEA. Unmatched junction bases numbered 4, after V lost 6 bases and J lost 5 bases. CDR3 length: 12 residues. The CDR3 DNA sequence: TGCAGCGTACGACTAGCGAGAGATACGCAGTATTTT. It is translated as CSVRLARDTQYF.

A remark on this clonotype: A much larger clone lies one base from this, so it may be a read error. The chain combines TRBV12-3 or TRBV12-4 with TRBJ2-3; D may be TRBD2 (7 bases). Deletions cut 4 bases from V and 2 bases from J, with 10 bases between. This CDR3 is built from 14 residues. The CDR3 coding sequence is TGTGCCAGCAGTTCGGGGGGCGACACAGATACGCAGTATTTT. Translating it yields CASSSGGDTDTQYF.

The chain is built from TRBV4-2 and TRBJ2-3; maybe TRBD2 (5 bases). Germline V lookup: CDR1 LGHNA, CDR2 YNFKEQ. The germline V and J ends were trimmed by 4 bases and 3 bases, with 17 bases remaining between them. The CDR3 has 16 amino acids. This CDR3 is CASSRTAGSKTDTQYF. CDR3 bases: TGTGCCAGCAGCCGTACCGCGGGTTCGAAAACAGATACGCAGTATTTT.

This clonotype has only a few counts. The chain links TRBV27 to TRBJ1-6; the match to TRBD1 covers 7 bases. The CDR3 runs to 15 residues. Trimming removed 7 bases from V and 11 bases from J; junction bases left unmatched: 14. Germline values: CDR1 MNHEY, CDR2 SMNVEV (reference sequence). The CDR3 DNA reads as TGTGCCAGCAACCGGTTAGACAGGGCTTATGCACCCCTCCACTTT. This sequence encodes CASNRLDRAYAPLHF.